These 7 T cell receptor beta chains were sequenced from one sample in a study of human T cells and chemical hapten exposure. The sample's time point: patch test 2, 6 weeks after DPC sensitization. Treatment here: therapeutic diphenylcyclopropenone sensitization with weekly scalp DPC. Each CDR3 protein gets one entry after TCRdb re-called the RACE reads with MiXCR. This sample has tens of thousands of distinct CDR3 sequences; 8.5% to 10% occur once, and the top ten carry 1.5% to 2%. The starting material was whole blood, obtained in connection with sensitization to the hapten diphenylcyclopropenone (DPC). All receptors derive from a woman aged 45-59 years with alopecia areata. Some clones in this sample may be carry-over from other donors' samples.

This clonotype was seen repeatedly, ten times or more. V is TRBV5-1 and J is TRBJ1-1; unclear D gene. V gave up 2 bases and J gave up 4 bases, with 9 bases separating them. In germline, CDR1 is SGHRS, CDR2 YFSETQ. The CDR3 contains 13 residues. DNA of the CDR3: TGCGCCAGCAGCTTCGCGGGCGGCACTGAAGCTTTCTTT. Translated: CASSFAGGTEAFF.

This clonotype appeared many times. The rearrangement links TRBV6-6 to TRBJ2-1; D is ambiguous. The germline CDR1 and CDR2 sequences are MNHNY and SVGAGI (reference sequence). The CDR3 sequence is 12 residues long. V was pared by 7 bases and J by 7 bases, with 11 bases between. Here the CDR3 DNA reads TGTGCCAGCACCCCTGGCAGGAATGAGCAGTTCTTC. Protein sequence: CASTPGRNEQFF.

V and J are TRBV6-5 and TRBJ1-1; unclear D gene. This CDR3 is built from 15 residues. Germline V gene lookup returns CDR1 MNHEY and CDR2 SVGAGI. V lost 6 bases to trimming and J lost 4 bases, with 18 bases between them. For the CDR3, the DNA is TGTGCCAGCAGCCTACGGGAGGCAGGCGCCACTGAAGCTTTCTTT. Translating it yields CASSLREAGATEAFF.

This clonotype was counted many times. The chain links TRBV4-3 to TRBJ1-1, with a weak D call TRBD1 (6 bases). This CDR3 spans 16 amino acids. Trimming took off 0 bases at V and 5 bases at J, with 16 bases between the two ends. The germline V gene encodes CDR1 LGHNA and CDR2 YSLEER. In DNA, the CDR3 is TGCGCCAGCAGCCAAGAGGTCGGGGGGCGAGGTACTGAAGCTTTCTTT. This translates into CASSQEVGGRGTEAFF.

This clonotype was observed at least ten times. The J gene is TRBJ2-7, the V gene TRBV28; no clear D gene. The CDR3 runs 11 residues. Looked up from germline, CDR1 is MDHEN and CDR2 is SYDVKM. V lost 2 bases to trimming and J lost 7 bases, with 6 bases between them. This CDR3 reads CASSLKREQYF. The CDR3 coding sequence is TGTGCCAGCAGTTTAAAAAGGGAGCAGTACTTC.

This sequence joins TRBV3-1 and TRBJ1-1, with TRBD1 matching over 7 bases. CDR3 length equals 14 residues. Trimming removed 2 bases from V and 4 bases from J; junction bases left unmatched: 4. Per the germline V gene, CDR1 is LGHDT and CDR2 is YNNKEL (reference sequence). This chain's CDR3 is CASSQRDRGTEAFF. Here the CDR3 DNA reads TGTGCCAGCAGCCAACGGGACAGAGGCACTGAAGCTTTCTTT. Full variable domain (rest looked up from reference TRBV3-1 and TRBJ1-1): DTAVSQTPKYLVTQMGNDKSIKCEQNLGHDTMYWYKQDSKKFLKIMFSYNNKELIINETVPNRFSPKSPDKAHLNLHINSLELGDSAVYFCASSQRDRGTEAFFGQGTRLTVV.

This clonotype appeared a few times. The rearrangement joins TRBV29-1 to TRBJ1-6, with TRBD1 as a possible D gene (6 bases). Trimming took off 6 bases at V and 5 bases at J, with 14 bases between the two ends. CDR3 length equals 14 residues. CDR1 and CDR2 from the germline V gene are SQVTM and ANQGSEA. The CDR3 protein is CSVKWTANNSPLHF. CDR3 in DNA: TGCAGCGTGAAGTGGACAGCTAATAATTCACCCCTCCACTTT.